The sample holds a few counts of the clone carrying this T cell receptor beta chain. What it recognizes is unknown. Between the trimmed V and J ends, which lost 6 bases and 3 bases, there was a span of 16 bases. The CDR3 has 15 residues. In germline, CDR1 is LNHDA, CDR2 SQIVND (reference sequence). The sample comes from a study of blood T cells in healthy people across ages. Regarding the study as a whole: Any conclusive comparison of naive versus antigen-experienced cells was prevented by using unsorted PBMCs.

Per sample, a minimum of 7 million PBMCs were isolated. Together with a sample-barcoded 5' primer, a J-beta primer mix was included in a second PCR lasting 7 to 11 cycles. TCRdb recomputed calls from the 5' RACE reads with MiXCR, one row per CDR3 protein. Of some 860,000 distinct CDR3 sequences listed, roughly 50% are singletons. The rearrangement joins TRBV19 to TRBJ2-3; TRBD2 might be the D (5 bases). The sample comprised blood. The sequence came from a man between 40 and 49 years old in good health. Written as DNA, the CDR3 is TGTGCCAGTAGCCCTGGAAGACCGGGGACAGATACGCAGTATTTT. Translating it yields CASSPGRPGTDTQYF.